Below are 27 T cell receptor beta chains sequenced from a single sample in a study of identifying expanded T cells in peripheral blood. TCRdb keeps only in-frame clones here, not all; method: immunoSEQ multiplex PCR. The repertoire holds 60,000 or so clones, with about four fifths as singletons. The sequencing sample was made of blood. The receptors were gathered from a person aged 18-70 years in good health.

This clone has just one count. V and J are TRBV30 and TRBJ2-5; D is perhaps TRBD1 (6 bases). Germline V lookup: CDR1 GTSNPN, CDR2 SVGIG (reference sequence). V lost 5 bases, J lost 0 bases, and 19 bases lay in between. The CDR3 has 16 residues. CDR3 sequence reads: CAWAGPSGQDQETQYF. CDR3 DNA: TGTGCCTGGGCCGGACCTTCGGGACAAGACCAAGAGACCCAGTACTTC.

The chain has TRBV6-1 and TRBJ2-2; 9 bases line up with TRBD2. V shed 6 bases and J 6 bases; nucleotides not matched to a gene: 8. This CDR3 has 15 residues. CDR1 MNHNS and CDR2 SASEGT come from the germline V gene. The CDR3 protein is CASSPGTSLAGELFF. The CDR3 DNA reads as TGTGCCAGCAGCCCAGGGACTAGCTTAGCCGGGGAGCTGTTTTTT.

CDR3 in amino acids: CASSVDGDYGYTF. CDR3 in DNA: TGTGCCAGCAGTGTAGACGGGGACTATGGCTACACCTTC. The chain couples TRBV6-1 to TRBJ1-2; no clear D gene. The CDR3 has 13 amino acids. Trimming removed 4 bases at V and 3 bases at J, with 9 bases between. Per the germline V gene, CDR1 is MNHNS and CDR2 is SASEGT.

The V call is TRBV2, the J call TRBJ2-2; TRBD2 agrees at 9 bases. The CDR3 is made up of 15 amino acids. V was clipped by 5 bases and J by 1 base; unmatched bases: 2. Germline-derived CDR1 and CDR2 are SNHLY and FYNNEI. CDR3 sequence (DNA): TGTGCCAGCAGTTGGACTAGCGTGAACACCGGGGAGCTGTTTTTT. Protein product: CASSWTSVNTGELFF.

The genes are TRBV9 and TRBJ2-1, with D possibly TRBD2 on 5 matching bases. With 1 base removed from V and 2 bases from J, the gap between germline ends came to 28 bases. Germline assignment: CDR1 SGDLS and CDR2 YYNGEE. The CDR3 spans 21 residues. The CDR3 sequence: CASSVYSSPEPNSGPYNEQFF. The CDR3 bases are TGTGCCAGCAGCGTATACTCTAGCCCAGAACCCAACTCGGGCCCCTACAATGAGCAGTTCTTC.

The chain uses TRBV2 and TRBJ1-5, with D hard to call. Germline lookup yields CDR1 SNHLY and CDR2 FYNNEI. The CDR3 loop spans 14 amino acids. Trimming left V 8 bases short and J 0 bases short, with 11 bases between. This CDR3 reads CASEEGDSNQPQHF. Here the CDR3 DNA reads TGTGCCAGCGAGGAGGGAGATAGCAATCAGCCCCAGCATTTT.

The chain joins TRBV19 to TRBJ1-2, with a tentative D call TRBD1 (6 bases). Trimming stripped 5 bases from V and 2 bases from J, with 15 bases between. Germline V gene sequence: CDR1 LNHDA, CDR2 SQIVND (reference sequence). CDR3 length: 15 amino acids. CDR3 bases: TGTGCCAGTAGTGCCTGGACAGCTGCAAACTATGGCTACACCTTC. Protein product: CASSAWTAANYGYTF.

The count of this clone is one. This CDR3 reads CAWSVRQGEGYTF. The CDR3 DNA follows: TGTGCCTGGAGTGTTAGGCAGGGTGAGGGCTACACCTTC. The chain uses TRBV30 and TRBJ1-2, with D tentatively TRBD1 (5 bases). V lost 0 bases to trimming and J lost 8 bases, with 13 bases between them. The CDR3 has 13 amino acids. Per germline, CDR1 GTSNPN and CDR2 SVGIG (reference sequence).

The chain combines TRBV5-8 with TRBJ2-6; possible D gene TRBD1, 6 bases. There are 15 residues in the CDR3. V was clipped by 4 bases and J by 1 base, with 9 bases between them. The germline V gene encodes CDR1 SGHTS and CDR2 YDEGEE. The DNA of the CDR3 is TGTGCCAGCAGCCGAGGACAGTCTGGGGCCAACGTCCTGACTTTC. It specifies CASSRGQSGANVLTF.

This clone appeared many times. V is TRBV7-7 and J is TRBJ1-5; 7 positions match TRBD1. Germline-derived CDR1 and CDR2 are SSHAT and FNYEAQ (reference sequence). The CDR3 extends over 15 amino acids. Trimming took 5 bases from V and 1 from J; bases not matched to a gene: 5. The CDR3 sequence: CASSVDRVSNQPQHF. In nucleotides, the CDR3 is TGTGCCAGCAGCGTAGACAGGGTGAGCAATCAGCCCCAGCATTTT.

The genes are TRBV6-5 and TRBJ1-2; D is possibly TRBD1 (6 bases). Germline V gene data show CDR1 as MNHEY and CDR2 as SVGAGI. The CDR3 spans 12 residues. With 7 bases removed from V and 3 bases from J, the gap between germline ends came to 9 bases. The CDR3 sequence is CASNGGYYGYTF. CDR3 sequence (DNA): TGTGCCAGCAATGGGGGCTACTATGGCTACACCTTC.

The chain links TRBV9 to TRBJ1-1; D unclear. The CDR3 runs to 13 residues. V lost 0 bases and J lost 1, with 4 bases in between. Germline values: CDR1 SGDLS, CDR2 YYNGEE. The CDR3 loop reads CASSVGPNTEAFF. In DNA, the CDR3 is TGTGCCAGCAGCGTAGGGCCGAACACTGAAGCTTTCTTT.

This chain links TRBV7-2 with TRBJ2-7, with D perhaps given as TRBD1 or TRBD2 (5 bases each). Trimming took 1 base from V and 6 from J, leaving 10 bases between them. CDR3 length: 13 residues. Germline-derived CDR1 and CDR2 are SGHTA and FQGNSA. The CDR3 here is CASSLGWGSEQYV. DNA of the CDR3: TGTGCCAGCAGCTTAGGCTGGGGGAGCGAGCAGTACGTC.

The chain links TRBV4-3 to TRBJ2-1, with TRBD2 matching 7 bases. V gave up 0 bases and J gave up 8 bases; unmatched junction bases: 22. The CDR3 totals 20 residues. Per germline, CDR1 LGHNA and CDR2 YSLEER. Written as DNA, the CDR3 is TGCGCCAGCAGCCAAGATATCCCATCGGGGACTAATTTCCGACTTGATGAGCAGTTCTTC. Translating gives CASSQDIPSGTNFRLDEQFF.

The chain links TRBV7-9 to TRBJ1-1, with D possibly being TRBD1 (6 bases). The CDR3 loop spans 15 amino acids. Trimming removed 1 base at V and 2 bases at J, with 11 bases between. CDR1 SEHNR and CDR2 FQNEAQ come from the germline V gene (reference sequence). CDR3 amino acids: CASSLGGHRNTEAFF. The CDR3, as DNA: TGTGCCAGCAGCTTAGGGGGACACCGCAACACTGAAGCTTTCTTT.

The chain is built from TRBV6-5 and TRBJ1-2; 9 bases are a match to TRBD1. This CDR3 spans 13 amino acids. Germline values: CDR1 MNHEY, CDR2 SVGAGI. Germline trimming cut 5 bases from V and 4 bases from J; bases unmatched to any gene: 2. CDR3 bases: TGTGCCAGCAGTACGGGACAGGGCTATGGCTACACCTTC. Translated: CASSTGQGYGYTF.

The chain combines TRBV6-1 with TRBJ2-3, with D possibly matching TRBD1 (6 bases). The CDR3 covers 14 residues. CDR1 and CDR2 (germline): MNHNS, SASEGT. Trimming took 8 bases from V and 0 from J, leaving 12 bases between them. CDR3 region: CASWGTTSTDTQYF. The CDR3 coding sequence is TGTGCCAGCTGGGGGACAACTAGCACAGATACGCAGTATTTT.

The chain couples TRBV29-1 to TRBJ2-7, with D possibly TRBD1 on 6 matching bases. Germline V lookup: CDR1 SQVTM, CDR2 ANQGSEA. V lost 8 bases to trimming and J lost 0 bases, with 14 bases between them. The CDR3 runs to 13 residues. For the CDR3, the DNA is TGCAGCACTCGGACAGCTAGCTCCTACGAGCAGTACTTC. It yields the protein CSTRTASSYEQYF.

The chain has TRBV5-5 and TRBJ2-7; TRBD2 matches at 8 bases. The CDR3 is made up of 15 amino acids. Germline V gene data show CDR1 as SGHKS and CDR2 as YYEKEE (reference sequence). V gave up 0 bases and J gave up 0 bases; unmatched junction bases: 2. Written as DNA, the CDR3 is TGTGCCAGCAGCTTGGCAGCGGGGGCCTCCTACGAGCAGTACTTC. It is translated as CASSLAAGASYEQYF.

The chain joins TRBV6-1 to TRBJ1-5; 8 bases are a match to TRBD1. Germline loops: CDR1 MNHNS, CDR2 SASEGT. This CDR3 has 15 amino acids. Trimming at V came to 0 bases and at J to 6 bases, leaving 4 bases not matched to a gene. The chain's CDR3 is CASSEAGQGSQPQHF. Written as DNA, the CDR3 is TGTGCCAGCAGTGAAGCAGGACAGGGAAGTCAGCCCCAGCATTTT.

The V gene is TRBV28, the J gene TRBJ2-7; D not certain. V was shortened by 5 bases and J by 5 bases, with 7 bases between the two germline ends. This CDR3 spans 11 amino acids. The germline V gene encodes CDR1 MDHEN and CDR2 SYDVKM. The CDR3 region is CASSHRDEQYV. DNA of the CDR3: TGTGCCAGCAGTCACAGAGACGAGCAGTACGTC.

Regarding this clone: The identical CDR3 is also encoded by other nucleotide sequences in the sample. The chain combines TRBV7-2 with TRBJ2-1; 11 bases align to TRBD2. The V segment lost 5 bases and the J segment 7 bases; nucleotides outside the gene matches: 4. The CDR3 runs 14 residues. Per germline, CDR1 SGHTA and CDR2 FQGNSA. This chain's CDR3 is CASSPRTSGNEQFF. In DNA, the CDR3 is TGTGCCAGCAGCCCTCGGACTAGCGGGAATGAGCAGTTCTTC.

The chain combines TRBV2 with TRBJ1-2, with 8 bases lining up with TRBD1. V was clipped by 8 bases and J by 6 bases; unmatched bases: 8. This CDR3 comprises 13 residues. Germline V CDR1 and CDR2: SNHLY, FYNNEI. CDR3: CASVSRGQNGYTF. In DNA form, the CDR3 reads TGTGCCAGCGTTTCCAGGGGGCAGAATGGCTACACCTTC.

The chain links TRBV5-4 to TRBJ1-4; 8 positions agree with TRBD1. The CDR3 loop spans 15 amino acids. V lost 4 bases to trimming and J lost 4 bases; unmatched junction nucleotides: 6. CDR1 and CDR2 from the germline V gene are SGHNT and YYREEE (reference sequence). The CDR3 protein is CASSNNRGINEKLFF. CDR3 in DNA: TGTGCCAGCAGCAACAACAGGGGGATTAATGAAAAACTGTTTTTT.

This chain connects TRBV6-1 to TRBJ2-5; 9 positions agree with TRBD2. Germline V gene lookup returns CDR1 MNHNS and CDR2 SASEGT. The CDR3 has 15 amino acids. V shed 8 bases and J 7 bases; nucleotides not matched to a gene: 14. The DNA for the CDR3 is TGTGCCAGCCGGCTCACTAGCGGGTCGTTGGTGACCCAGTACTTC. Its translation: CASRLTSGSLVTQYF.

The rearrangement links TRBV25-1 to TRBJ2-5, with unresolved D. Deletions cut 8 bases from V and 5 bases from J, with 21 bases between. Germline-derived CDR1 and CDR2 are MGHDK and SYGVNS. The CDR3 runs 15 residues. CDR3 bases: TGTGCCAGCGGGGTCGAAGAGCAGCTAGGGGAGACCCAGTACTTC. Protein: CASGVEEQLGETQYF.

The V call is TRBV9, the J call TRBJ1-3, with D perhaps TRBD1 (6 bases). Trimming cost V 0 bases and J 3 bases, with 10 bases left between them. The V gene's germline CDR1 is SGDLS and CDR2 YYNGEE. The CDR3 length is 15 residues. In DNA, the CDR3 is TGTGCCAGCAGCGTAGAAGGGACACTTGGAAACACCATATATTTT. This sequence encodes CASSVEGTLGNTIYF.